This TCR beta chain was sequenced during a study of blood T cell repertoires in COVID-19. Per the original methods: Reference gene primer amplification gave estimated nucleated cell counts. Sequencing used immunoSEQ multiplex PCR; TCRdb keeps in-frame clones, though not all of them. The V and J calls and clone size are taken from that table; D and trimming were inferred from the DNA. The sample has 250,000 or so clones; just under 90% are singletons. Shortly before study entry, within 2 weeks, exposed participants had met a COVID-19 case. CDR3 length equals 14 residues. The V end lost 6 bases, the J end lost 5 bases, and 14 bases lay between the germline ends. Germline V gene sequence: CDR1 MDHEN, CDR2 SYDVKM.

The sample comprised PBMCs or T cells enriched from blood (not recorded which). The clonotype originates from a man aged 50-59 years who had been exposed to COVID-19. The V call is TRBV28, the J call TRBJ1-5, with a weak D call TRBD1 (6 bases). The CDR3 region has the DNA TGTGCCAGCAGCCAACAGGGCTCCCATCAGCCCCAGCATTTT. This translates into CASSQQGSHQPQHF.